Here is one T cell receptor (beta chain) with its context. Antigen: not known. Other DNA sequences in the sample encode the same CDR3. Assay: immunoSEQ multiplex PCR; the TCRdb copy retains only in-frame clones and omits some. The sample includes under 200,000 clones, approximately 92% of them seen just once. The sample belongs to a study of T cell responses to AZD1222 COVID-19 vaccine. CDR3 size: 14 residues. Trimming took 4 bases from V and 1 from J, leaving 10 bases between them. CDR1 is LGHDT and CDR2 is YNNKEL in the germline V gene (reference sequence). Points from the study as a whole: The CD4 TCRs associated with vaccination extended across spike and predominated at 160-218 and 743-854.

The sample consisted of peripheral blood, taken on day 0 of AZD1222 vaccination. This sequence was found in an adult in good health. The chain employs TRBV3-1 (or the pseudogene TRBV3-2) and TRBJ1-1, with a possible D match to TRBD1 (5 bases). CDR3 nucleotides: TGTGCCAGCAGCCGGGGGGGGTCGAACACTGAAGCTTTCTTT. Encoded protein: CASSRGGSNTEAFF.